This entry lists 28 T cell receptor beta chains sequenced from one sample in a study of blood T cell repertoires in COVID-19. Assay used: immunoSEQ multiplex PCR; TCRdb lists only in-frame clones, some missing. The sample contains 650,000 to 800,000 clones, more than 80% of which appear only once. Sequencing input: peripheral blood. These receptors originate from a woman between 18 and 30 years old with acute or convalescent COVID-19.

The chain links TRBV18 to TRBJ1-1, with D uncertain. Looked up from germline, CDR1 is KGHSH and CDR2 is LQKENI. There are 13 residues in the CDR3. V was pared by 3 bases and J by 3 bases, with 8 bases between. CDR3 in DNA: TGTGCCAGCTCACCGGAGAAAGACACTGAAGCTTTCTTT. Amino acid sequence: CASSPEKDTEAFF.

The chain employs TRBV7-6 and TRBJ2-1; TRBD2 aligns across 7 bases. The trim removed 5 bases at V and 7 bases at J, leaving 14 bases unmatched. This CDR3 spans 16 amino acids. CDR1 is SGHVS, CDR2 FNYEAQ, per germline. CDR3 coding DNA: TGTGCCAGCAGCAATCCGGGGCTAGCGGAAGGGAATGAGCAGTTCTTC. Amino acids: CASSNPGLAEGNEQFF.

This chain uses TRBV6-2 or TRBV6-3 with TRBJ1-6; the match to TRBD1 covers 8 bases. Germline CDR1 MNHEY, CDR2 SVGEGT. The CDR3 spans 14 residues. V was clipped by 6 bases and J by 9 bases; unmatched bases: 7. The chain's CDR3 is CASSRRGQGSPLHF. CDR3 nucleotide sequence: TGTGCCAGCAGCCGCAGGGGGCAAGGTTCACCCCTCCACTTT.

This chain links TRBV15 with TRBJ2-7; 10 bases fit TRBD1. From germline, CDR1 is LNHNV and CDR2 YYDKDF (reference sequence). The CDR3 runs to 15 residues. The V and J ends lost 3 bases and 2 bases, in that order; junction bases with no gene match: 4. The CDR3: CATSRTGQGAYEQYF. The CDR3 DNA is TGTGCCACCAGCAGGACCGGACAGGGGGCCTACGAGCAGTACTTC.

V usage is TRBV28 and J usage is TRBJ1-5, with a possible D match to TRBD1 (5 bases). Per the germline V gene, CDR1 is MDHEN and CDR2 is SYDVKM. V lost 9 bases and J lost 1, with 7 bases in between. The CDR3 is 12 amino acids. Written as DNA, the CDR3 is TGTGCCAGTAGGACAAGCAATCAGCCCCAGCATTTT. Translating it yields CASRTSNQPQHF.

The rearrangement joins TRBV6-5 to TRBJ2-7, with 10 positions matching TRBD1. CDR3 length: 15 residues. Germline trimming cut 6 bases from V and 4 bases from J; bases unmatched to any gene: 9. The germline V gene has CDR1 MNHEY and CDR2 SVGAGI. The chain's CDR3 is CASSDGTGVIYEQYF. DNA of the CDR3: TGTGCCAGCAGCGATGGGACAGGGGTAATTTACGAGCAGTACTTC.

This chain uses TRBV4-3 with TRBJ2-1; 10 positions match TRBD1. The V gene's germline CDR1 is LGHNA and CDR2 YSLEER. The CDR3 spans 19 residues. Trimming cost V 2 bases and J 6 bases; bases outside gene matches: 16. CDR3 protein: CASSQYWTGGTTAFNEQFF. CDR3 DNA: TGCGCCAGCAGCCAATACTGGACAGGGGGTACCACGGCGTTCAATGAGCAGTTCTTC.

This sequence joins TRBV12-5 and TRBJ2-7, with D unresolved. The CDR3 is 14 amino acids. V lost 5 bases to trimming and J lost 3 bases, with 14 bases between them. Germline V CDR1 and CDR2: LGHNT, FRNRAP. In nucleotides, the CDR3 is TGTGCTAGTGGTCCGCCCACCCGGAGCTACGAGCAGTACTTC. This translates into CASGPPTRSYEQYF.

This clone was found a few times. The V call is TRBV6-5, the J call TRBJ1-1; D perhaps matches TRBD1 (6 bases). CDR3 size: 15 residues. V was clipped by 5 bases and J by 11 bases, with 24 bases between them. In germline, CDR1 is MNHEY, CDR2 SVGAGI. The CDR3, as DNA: TGTGCCAGCAGTCCGCGCCTAGGGCAGGGGTTCTCGGCTTTCTTT. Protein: CASSPRLGQGFSAFF.

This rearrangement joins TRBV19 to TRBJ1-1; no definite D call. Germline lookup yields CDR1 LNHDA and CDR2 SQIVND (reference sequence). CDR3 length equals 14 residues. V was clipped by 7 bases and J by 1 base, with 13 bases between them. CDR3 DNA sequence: TGTGCCAGTATGTTCGACACGCCGAACACTGAAGCTTTCTTT. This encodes CASMFDTPNTEAFF.

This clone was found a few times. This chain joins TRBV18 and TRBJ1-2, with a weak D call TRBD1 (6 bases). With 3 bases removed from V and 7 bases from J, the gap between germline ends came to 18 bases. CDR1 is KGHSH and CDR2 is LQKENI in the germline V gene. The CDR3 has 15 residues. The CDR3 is CASSPPGHPVTGYTF. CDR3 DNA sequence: TGTGCCAGCTCACCTCCGGGACATCCAGTGACTGGCTACACCTTC.

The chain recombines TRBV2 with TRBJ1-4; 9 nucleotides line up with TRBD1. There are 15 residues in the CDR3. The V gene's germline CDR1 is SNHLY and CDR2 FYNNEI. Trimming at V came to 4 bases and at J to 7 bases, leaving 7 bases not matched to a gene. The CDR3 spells CASSGPQGQGEKLFF. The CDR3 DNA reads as TGTGCCAGCAGTGGACCACAGGGACAGGGTGAAAAACTGTTTTTT. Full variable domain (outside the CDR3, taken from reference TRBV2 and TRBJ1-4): EPEVTQTPSHQVTQMGQEVILRCVPISNHLYFYWYRQILGQKVEFLVSFYNNEISEKSEIFDDQFSVERPDGSNFTLKIRSTKLEDSAMYFCASSGPQGQGEKLFFGSGTQLSVL.

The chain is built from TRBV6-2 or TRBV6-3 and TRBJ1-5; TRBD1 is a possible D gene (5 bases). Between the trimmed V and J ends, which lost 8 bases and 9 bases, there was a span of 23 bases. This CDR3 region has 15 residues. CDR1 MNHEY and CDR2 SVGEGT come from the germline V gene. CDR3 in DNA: TGTGCCAGCGGCCCCGGGGGTCGGGCTATAGGGCCCCAGCATTTT. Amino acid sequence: CASGPGGRAIGPQHF.

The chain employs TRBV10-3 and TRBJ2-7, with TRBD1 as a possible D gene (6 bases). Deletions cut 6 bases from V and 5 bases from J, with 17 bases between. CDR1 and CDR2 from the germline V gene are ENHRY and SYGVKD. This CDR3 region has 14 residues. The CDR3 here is CAIRAGVLVHEQYF. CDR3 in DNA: TGTGCCATCAGGGCAGGGGTCCTAGTCCACGAGCAGTACTTC.

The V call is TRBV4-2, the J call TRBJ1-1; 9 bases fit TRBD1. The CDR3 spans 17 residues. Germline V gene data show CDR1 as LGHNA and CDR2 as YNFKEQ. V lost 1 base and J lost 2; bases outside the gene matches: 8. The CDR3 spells CASSQGPGTGLNTEAFF. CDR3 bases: TGTGCCAGCAGCCAAGGCCCCGGGACAGGGCTAAACACTGAAGCTTTCTTT.

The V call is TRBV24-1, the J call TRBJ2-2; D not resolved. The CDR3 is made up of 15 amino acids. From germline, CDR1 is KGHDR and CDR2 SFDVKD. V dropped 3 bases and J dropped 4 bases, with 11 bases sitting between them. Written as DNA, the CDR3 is TGTGCCACCAGTGATCAGACCCCGGGCACCGGGGAGCTGTTTTTT. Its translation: CATSDQTPGTGELFF.

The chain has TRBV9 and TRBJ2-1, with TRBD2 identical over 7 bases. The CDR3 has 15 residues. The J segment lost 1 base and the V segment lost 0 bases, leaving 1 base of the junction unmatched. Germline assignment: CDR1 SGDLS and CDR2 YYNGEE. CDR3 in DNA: TGTGCCAGCAGCGTAGACGGGGGGTCCTACAATGAGCAGTTCTTC. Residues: CASSVDGGSYNEQFF.

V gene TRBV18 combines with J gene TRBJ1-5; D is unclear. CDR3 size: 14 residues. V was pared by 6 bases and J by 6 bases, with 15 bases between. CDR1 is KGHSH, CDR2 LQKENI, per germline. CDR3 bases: TGTGCCAGCTCCCGGGAAGGTGCAGGTCAGCCCCAGCATTTT. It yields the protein CASSREGAGQPQHF.

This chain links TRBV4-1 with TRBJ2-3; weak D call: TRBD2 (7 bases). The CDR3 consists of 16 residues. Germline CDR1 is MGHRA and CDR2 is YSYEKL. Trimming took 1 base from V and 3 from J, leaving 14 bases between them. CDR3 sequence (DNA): TGCGCCAGCAGCCAAGGTCCGGGGGGCGGTACAGATACGCAGTATTTT. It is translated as CASSQGPGGGTDTQYF.

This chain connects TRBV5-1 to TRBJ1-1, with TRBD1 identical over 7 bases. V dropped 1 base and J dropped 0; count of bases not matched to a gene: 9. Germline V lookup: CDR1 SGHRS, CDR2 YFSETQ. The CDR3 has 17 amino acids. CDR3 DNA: TGCGCCAGCAGCTTGTGGTTCGGGACAGAGATGAACACTGAAGCTTTCTTT. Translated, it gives CASSLWFGTEMNTEAFF. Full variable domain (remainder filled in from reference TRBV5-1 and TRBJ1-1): KAGVTQTPRYLIKTRGQQVTLSCSPISGHRSVSWYQQTPGQGLQFLFEYFSETQRNKGNFPGRFSGRQFSNSRSEMNVSTLELGDSALYLCASSLWFGTEMNTEAFFGQGTRLTVV.

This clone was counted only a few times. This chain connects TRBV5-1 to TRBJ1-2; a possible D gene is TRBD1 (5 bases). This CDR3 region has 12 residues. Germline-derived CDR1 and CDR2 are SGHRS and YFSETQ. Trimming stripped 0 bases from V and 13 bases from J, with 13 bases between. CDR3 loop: CASSLGGGSSTF. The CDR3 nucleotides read TGCGCCAGCAGCTTGGGCGGGGGTTCTAGCACCTTC.

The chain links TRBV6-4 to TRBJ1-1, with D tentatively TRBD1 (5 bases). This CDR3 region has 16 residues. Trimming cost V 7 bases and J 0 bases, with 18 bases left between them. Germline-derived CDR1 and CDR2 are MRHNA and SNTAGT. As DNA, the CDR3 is TGTGCCAGCACCAAGGGAGGGGCATGGATGAACACTGAAGCTTTCTTT. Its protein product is CASTKGGAWMNTEAFF.

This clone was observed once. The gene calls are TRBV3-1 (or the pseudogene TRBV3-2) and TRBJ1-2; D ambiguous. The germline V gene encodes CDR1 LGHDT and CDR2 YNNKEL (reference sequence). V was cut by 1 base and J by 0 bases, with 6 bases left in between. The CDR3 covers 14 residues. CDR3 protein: CASSQAVSNYGYTF. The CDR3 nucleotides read TGTGCCAGCAGCCAAGCGGTGTCTAACTATGGCTACACCTTC.

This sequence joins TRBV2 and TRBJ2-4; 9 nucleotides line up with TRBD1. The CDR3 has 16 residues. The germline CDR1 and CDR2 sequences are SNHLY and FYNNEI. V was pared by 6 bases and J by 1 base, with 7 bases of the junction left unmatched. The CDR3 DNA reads TGTGCCAGCAGACACAGGGGGCTGCTGGCCAAAAACATTCAGTACTTC. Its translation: CASRHRGLLAKNIQYF.

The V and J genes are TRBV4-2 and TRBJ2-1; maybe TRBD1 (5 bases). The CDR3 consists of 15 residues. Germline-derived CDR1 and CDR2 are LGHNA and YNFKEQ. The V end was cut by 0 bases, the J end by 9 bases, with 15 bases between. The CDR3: CASSQERGGAFEQFF. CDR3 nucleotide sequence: TGTGCCAGCAGCCAAGAAAGAGGTGGGGCCTTTGAGCAGTTCTTC.

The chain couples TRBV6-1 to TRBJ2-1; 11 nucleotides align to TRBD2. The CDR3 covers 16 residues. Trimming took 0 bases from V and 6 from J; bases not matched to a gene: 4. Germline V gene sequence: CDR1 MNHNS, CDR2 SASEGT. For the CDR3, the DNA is TGTGCCAGCAGTGAAGCGGCTAGCGGGGGGCGCAATGAGCAGTTCTTC. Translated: CASSEAASGGRNEQFF.

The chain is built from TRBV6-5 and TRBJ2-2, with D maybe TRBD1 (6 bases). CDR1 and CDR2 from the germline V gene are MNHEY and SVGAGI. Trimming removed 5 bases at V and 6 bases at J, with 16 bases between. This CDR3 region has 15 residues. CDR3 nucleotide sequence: TGTGCCAGCAGTCCCTACGGGACACCCGCCGGGGAGCTGTTTTTT. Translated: CASSPYGTPAGELFF.

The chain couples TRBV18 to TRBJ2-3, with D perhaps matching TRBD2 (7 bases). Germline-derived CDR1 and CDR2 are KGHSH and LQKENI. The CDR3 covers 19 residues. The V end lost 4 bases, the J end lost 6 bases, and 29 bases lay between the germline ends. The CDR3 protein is CASSLDGLRDGGLHDTQYF. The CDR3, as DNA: TGTGCCAGCTCACTCGACGGCCTACGAGACGGGGGGCTGCACGATACGCAGTATTTT.